One sample yielded the 20 T cell receptor beta chains listed below, sequenced in a study of blood T cell repertoires in COVID-19. Using immunoSEQ multiplex PCR, the repertoire was profiled, and TCRdb retains in-frame clones only, with some absent. The repertoire holds more than 60,000 clones, with 74% as singletons. Input material: peripheral blood. These receptors were obtained from a human donor with acute or convalescent COVID-19. The donor label of this sample is uncertain.

This clone was detected many times. The chain is built from TRBV19 and TRBJ2-1; 7 bases align to TRBD2. V dropped 5 bases and J dropped 5; count of bases not matched to a gene: 6. The length of the CDR3 is 14 residues. Germline V lookup: CDR1 LNHDA, CDR2 SQIVND (reference sequence). The CDR3 spells CASSWGGLNNEQFF. The CDR3 bases are TGTGCCAGTAGTTGGGGGGGATTAAACAATGAGCAGTTCTTC.

This clone was recorded once. J is TRBJ2-1 and V is TRBV5-4; 13 bases are shared with TRBD2. There are 15 residues in the CDR3. Germline trimming cut 4 bases from V and 8 bases from J; bases unmatched to any gene: 6. Germline V CDR1 and CDR2: SGHNT, YYREEE (reference sequence). The CDR3 region is CASSPRTSGSDEQFF. CDR3 in DNA: TGTGCCAGCAGCCCGCGGACTAGCGGGAGTGATGAGCAGTTCTTC.

The V call is TRBV7-2, the J call TRBJ1-1; D remains unclear. V was shortened by 1 base and J by 5 bases, with 11 bases between the two germline ends. The CDR3 has 14 amino acids. The germline V gene has CDR1 SGHTA and CDR2 FQGNSA. The CDR3 DNA is TGTGCCAGCAGCTTAGAGGTAGAGGTTACTGAAGCTTTCTTT. It encodes CASSLEVEVTEAFF.

The chain joins TRBV30 to TRBJ1-6; TRBD1 aligns across 9 bases. The CDR3 is made up of 13 amino acids. The V and J ends lost 8 bases and 7 bases, in that order; junction bases with no gene match: 6. Germline CDR1 and CDR2: GTSNPN and SVGIG (reference sequence). The CDR3 reads CAGIGQGNSPLHF. CDR3 in DNA: TGTGCCGGCATCGGACAGGGGAATTCACCCCTCCACTTT.

This chain connects TRBV18 to TRBJ2-3; TRBD2 agrees at 9 bases. V shed 6 bases and J 2 bases; nucleotides not matched to a gene: 3. Germline values: CDR1 KGHSH, CDR2 LQKENI. The CDR3 length is 14 residues. The CDR3: CASSAGGTTDTQYF. In DNA, the CDR3 is TGTGCCAGCTCGGCGGGGGGGACCACAGATACGCAGTATTTT.

The table lists this clone with a few counts. The chain combines TRBV5-4 with TRBJ2-3; maybe TRBD1 (5 bases). The V end lost 0 bases, the J end lost 8 bases, and 13 bases lay between the germline ends. In germline, CDR1 is SGHNT, CDR2 YYREEE (reference sequence). The CDR3 loop spans 14 amino acids. This CDR3 is CASSLDPGSVTQYF. The CDR3 DNA is TGTGCCAGCAGCTTGGATCCAGGGTCGGTTACGCAGTATTTT.

The CDR3 spells CASSPVFGTQYF. CDR3 nucleotides: TGTGCCAGCAGCCCCGTCTTCGGTACGCAGTATTTT. The V call is TRBV28, the J call TRBJ2-3; D is unclear. The CDR3 has 12 residues. Trimming removed 6 bases from V and 8 bases from J, with 12 bases in between. Germline V gives CDR1 MDHEN, CDR2 SYDVKM.

This clone was seen more than once but under ten times. The chain is built from TRBV27 and TRBJ1-2; the match to TRBD1 covers 7 bases. Germline CDR1 and CDR2: MNHEY and SMNVEV (reference sequence). The CDR3 extends over 14 amino acids. With V trimmed by 5 bases and J by 4 bases, 7 bases remained unmatched. In DNA, the CDR3 is TGTGCCAGCAGTGCTGACAGGGACGGCTATGGCTACACCTTC. This encodes CASSADRDGYGYTF.

A single count supports this clone. This chain connects TRBV7-2 to TRBJ2-5, with 11 bases fitting TRBD2. The junction had 9 bases not matched to a gene; V was cut back by 5 bases and J by 4 bases. CDR3 length equals 16 residues. Per germline, CDR1 SGHTA and CDR2 FQGNSA. The CDR3 loop is CASSTSGGLWSETQYF. The CDR3 bases are TGTGCCAGCAGCACTAGCGGGGGCTTATGGTCAGAGACCCAGTACTTC.

This chain uses TRBV7-9 with TRBJ2-3; D uncertain. V gave up 0 bases and J gave up 2 bases, with 9 bases separating them. The CDR3 extends over 15 amino acids. Per the germline V gene, CDR1 is SEHNR and CDR2 is FQNEAQ (reference sequence). The DNA of the CDR3 is TGTGCCAGCAGCTTAGCTGCAGGTACCACAGATACGCAGTATTTT. Translation: CASSLAAGTTDTQYF.

The genes are TRBV6-5 and TRBJ2-1; 10 positions agree with TRBD2. Trimming removed 3 bases from V and 4 bases from J; junction bases left unmatched: 3. This CDR3 region has 15 residues. Per germline, CDR1 MNHEY and CDR2 SVGAGI. CDR3 in DNA: TGTGCCAGCAGTTATGCTAGCGGGAGTTACAATGAGCAGTTCTTC. It encodes CASSYASGSYNEQFF.

The chain employs TRBV12-5 and TRBJ1-2, with D tentatively TRBD1 (5 bases). The CDR3 runs 14 residues. V dropped 7 bases and J dropped 2 bases, with 14 bases sitting between them. Per the germline V gene, CDR1 is LGHNT and CDR2 is FRNRAP. The CDR3 is CASARRTSNYGYTF. For the CDR3, the DNA is TGTGCTAGTGCTCGAAGGACAAGCAACTATGGCTACACCTTC.

This clone was found once. The chain links TRBV3-1 (or the pseudogene TRBV3-2) to TRBJ1-3; no definite D call. Germline V gives CDR1 LGHDT, CDR2 YNNKEL (reference sequence). CDR3 length: 13 amino acids. Trimming shortened V by 2 bases and J by 4 bases, and 6 bases separated the two germline ends. The CDR3 here is CASSQPLGNTIYF. CDR3 nucleotides: TGTGCCAGCAGCCAACCCCTGGGAAACACCATATATTTT.

The chain combines TRBV23-1 with TRBJ1-2, with D possibly being TRBD1 (5 bases). TRBV23-1 is designated an ORF whose function remains uncertain. V gave up 7 bases and J gave up 8 bases, with 14 bases separating them. This CDR3 is 12 amino acids long. In DNA form, the CDR3 reads TGCGCCAGCACCCGGGGGGACGGGGGCTACACCTTC. It translates to CASTRGDGGYTF.

V gene TRBV7-9 combines with J gene TRBJ2-2; 12 bases match TRBD2. Germline trimming cut 5 bases from V and 0 bases from J; bases unmatched to any gene: 10. Germline V gives CDR1 SEHNR, CDR2 FQNEAQ (reference sequence). This CDR3 spans 19 amino acids. The CDR3 sequence is CASSPTGGTSGPNTGELFF. The CDR3 DNA reads TGTGCCAGCAGCCCAACGGGCGGGACTAGCGGGCCGAACACCGGGGAGCTGTTTTTT.

The chain joins TRBV27 to TRBJ2-7, with TRBD1 identical over 12 bases. The CDR3 is 16 amino acids. Germline V lookup: CDR1 MNHEY, CDR2 SMNVEV (reference sequence). V gave up 5 bases and J gave up 4 bases; unmatched junction bases: 9. The CDR3 nucleotides read TGTGCCAGCAGTCCCCGGGACAGGGGGCTTTGGTACGAGCAGTACGTC. As protein: CASSPRDRGLWYEQYV.

This chain joins TRBV27 and TRBJ1-5; TRBD1 matches 7 bases. This CDR3 is built from 16 residues. CDR1 is MNHEY and CDR2 is SMNVEV in the germline V gene (reference sequence). The trim removed 5 bases at V and 0 bases at J, leaving 7 bases unmatched. The CDR3 region has the DNA TGTGCCAGCAGTCTGACAGGGTCCTATAGCAATCAGCCCCAGCATTTT. It translates to CASSLTGSYSNQPQHF.

The chain employs TRBV29-1 and TRBJ1-2; D is perhaps TRBD1 (6 bases). Trimming removed 0 bases from V and 4 bases from J, with 15 bases in between. This CDR3 comprises 15 residues. Per the germline V gene, CDR1 is SQVTM and CDR2 is ANQGSEA. The chain's CDR3 is CSVEEGADGSYGYTF. For the CDR3, the DNA is TGCAGCGTTGAAGAGGGGGCAGATGGGTCCTATGGCTACACCTTC.

The chain couples TRBV30 to TRBJ2-1; TRBD2 aligns across 7 bases. This CDR3 has 14 amino acids. Losses at the gene ends were 5 bases for V and 7 bases for J; bases not matched to a gene: 11. The germline V gene encodes CDR1 GTSNPN and CDR2 SVGIG (reference sequence). The chain's CDR3 is CAWGSSSGNNEQFF. The CDR3 DNA follows: TGTGCCTGGGGGTCATCTAGCGGTAATAATGAGCAGTTCTTC.

V is TRBV20-1 and J is TRBJ1-6; no definite D call. CDR3 length: 11 residues. Per the germline V gene, CDR1 is DFQATT and CDR2 is SNEGSKA (reference sequence). Trimming left V 1 base short and J 15 bases short, with 10 bases between. CDR3 amino acids: CSARVGSGLHF. DNA for the CDR3: TGCAGTGCTAGAGTCGGTTCTGGCCTCCACTTT.